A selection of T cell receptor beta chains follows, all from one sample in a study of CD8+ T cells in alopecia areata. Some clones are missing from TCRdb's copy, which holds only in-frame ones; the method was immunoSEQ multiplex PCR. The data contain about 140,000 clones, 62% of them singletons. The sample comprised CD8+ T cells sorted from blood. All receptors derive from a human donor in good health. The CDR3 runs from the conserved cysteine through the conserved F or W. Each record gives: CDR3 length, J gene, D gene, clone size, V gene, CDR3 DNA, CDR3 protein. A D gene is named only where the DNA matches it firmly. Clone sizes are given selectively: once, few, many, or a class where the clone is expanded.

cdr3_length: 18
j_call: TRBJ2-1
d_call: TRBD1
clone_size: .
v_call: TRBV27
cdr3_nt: TGTGCCAGCAGTCCGACAGGGGGCTTGGTGAAGCTGGACAATGAGCAGTTCTTC
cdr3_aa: CASSPTGGLVKLDNEQFF

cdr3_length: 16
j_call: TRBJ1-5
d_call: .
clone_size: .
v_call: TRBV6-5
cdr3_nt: TGTGCCAGCAGTTACTCGAGAGATTATAGCAATCAGCCCCAGCATTTT
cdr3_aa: CASSYSRDYSNQPQHF

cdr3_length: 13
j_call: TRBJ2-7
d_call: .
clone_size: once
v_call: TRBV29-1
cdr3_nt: TGCAGCGTTTTCCCAGAGAGTTCCTACGAGCAGTACTTC
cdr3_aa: CSVFPESSYEQYF

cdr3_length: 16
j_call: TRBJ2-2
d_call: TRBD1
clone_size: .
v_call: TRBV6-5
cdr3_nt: TGTGCCAGCAGTTACACACAGGGGGCGTCGGCCGGGGAGCTGTTTTTT
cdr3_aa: CASSYTQGASAGELFF

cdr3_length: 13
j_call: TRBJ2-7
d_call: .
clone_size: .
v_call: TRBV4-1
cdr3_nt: TGCGCCAGCAGCCAAGACCCGTCTCGCGAGCAGTACTTC
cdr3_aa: CASSQDPSREQYF

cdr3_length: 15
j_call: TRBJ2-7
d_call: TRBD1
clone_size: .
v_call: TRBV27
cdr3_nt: TGTGCCAGCAGTTTAACCGGACAGGTCTCCTACGAGCAGTACTTC
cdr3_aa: CASSLTGQVSYEQYF

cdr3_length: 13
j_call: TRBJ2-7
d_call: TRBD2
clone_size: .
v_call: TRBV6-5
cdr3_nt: TGTGCCAGCAGACCGGGCGGGAGCTACGAGCAGTACTTC
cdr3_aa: CASRPGGSYEQYF

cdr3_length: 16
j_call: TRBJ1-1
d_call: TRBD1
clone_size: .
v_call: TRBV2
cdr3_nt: TGTGCCAGCAGGCCCGGGACAGGGGGATGGAACACTGAAGCTTTCTTT
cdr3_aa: CASRPGTGGWNTEAFF

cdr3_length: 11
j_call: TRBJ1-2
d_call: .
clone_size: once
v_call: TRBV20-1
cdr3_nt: TGCAGTGCTAGATTTTTTTGGGGCTACACCTTC
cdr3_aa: CSARFFWGYTF

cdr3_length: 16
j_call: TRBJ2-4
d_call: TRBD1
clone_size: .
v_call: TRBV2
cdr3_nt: TGTGCCAGCAGTGACACAGGGGATATAGCCAAAAACATTCAGTACTTC
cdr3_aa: CASSDTGDIAKNIQYF

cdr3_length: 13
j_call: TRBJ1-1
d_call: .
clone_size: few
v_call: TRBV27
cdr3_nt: TGTGCCAGCAGTTTAGGGACCTCCACTGAAGCTTTCTTT
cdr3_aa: CASSLGTSTEAFF

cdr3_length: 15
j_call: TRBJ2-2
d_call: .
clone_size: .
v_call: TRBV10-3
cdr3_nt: TGTGCCATCAGTGAGAGGGGGATGAACACCGGGGAGCTGTTTTTT
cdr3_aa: CAISERGMNTGELFF

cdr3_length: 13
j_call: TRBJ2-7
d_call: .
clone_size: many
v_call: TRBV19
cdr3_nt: TGTGCCAGTAGTACGGGACTCGCCTACGAGCAGTACTTC
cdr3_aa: CASSTGLAYEQYF

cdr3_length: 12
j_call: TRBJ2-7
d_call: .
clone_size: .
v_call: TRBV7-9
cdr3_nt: TGTGCCAGCAGCTTCGACAGATCAGGACAGTACTTC
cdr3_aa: CASSFDRSGQYF

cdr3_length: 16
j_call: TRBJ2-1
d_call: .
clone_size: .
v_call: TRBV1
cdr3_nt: TGCACCAGCAGCCAAGTGGCGACTAGCGGGATGGATGAGCAGTTCTTC
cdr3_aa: CTSSQVATSGMDEQFF

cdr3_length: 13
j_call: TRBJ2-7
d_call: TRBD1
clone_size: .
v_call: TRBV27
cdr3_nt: TGTGCCAGCAGTAACAGGGGGGCCTACGAGCAGTACTTC
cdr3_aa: CASSNRGAYEQYF

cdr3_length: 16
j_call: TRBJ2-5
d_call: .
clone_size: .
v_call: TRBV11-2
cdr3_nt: TGTGCCAGCAGCTACGGGACCCTGGTCAAGTCAGAGACCCAGTACTTC
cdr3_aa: CASSYGTLVKSETQYF

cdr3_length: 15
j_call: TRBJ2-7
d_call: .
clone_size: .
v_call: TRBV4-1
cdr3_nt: TGCGCCAGCAGCCAAGAGGAGGAACCAACCTACGAGCAGTACTTC
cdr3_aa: CASSQEEEPTYEQYF

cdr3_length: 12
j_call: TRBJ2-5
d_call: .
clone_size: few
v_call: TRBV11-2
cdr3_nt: TGTGCCAGCAGCACGTACCAAGAGACCCAGTACTTC
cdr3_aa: CASSTYQETQYF

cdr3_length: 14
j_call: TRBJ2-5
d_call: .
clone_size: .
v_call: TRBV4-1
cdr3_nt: TGCGCCAGCAGAAAGAGCAGGGCCTACGAGACCCAGTACTTC
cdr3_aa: CASRKSRAYETQYF

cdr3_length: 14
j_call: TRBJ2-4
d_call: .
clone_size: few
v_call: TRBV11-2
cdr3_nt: TGTGCCAGCAGCTTAGGGGGGTCCAAAAACATTCAGTACTTC
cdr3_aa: CASSLGGSKNIQYF

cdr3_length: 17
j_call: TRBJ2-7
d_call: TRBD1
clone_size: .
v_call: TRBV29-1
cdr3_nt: TGCAGCGTGGGGCTTGGGGGACAGAGCGACACACTCTACGAGCAGTACTTC
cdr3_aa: CSVGLGGQSDTLYEQYF

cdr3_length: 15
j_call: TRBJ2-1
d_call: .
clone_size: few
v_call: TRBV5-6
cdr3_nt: TGTGCCAGCAGCTTAAGGGCGGGCCGAGGAAATGAGCAGTTCTTC
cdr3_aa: CASSLRAGRGNEQFF

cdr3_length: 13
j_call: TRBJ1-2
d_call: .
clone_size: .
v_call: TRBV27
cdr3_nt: TGTGCCAGCAGCACCGTCCCCCCCTATGGCTACACCTTC
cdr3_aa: CASSTVPPYGYTF

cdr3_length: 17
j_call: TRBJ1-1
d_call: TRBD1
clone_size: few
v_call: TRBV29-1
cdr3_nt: TGCAGCGTTCCTCGACGAGGGACAGGGGGCATGGACACTGAAGCTTTCTTT
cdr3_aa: CSVPRRGTGGMDTEAFF

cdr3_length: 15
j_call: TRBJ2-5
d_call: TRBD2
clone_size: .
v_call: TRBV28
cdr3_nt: TGTGCCAGCAGCGGGGGACTAGCGGGAGAAGAGACCCAGTACTTC
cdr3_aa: CASSGGLAGEETQYF

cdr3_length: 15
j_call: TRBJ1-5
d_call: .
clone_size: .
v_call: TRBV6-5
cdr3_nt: TGTGCCAGCAGTTATGGAGGGGTGGGAAATCAGCCCCAGCATTTT
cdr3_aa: CASSYGGVGNQPQHF

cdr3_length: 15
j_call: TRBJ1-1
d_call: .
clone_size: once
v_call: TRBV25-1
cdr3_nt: TGTGCCAGCAGTGAATATCGAGGGAAAAACACTGAAGCTTTCTTT
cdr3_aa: CASSEYRGKNTEAFF

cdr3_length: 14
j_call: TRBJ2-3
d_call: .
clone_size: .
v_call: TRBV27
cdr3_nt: TGTGCCAGCAGCCAGGTAGGGGCCACAGATACGCAGTATTTT
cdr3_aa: CASSQVGATDTQYF

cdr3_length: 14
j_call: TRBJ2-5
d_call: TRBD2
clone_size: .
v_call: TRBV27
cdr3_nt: TGTGCCAGCAGTTCCGGGACTAGCGGTTCGGACCAGTACTTC
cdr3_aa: CASSSGTSGSDQYF

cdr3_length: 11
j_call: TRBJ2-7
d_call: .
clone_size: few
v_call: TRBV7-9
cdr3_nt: TGTGCCAGCAGCTCTGGGGACGAGCAGTACTTC
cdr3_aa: CASSSGDEQYF

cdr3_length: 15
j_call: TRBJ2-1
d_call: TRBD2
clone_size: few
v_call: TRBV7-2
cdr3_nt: TGTGCCAGCAGCTTTAGATCGGGAGGTATTGGTGAGCAGTTCTTC
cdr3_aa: CASSFRSGGIGEQFF

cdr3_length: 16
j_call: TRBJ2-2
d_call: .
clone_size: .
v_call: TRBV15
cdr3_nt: TGTGCCACCAGCACGTTCGGGAAAGGGGCCTCCGGGGAGCTGTTTTTT
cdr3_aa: CATSTFGKGASGELFF

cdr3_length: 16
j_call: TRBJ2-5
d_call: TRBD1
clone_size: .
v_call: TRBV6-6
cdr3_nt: TGTGCCAGCAGTTTTCCGGGACAGGGGGCCGGAGAGACCCAGTACTTC
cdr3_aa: CASSFPGQGAGETQYF

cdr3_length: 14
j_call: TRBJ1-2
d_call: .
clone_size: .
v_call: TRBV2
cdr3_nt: TGTGCCAGCAGCGAGGGACATGCTAACTATGGCTACACCTTC
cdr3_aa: CASSEGHANYGYTF

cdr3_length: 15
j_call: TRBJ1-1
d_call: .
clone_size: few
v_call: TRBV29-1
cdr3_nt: TGCAGCGTTGAAGATACCAGTTCCCGGGCCCCGGAAACTTTCTTT
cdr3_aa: CSVEDTSSRAPETFF

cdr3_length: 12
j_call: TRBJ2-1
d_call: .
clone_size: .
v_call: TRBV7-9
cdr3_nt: TGTGCCAGCAGCTTATTAAGCACTGAGCAGTTCTTC
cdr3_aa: CASSLLSTEQFF

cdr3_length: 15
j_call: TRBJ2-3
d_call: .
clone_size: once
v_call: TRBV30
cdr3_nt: TGTGCCTGGAGTCCAGGACAGATTAGCACAGATACGCAGTATTTT
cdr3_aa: CAWSPGQISTDTQYF

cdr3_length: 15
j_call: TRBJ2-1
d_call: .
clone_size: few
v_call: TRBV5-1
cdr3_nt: TGCGCCAGCAGCTTGAGGGACCTATTCTACAATGAGCAGTTCTTC
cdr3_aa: CASSLRDLFYNEQFF

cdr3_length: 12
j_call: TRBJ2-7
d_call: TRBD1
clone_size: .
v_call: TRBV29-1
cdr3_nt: TGCAGCGTTGAGGACAGGGCCTACGAGCAGTACTTC
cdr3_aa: CSVEDRAYEQYF

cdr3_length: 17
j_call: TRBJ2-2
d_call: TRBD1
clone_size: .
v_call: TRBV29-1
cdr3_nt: TGCAGCGTTGAAGGACGAAAGGGACAGGGGAACACCGGGGAGCTGTTTTTT
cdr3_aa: CSVEGRKGQGNTGELFF

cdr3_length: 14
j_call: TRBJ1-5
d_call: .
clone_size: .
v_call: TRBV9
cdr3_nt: TGTGCCAGCAGCGTAGAGGACCCTGGATGGCCCCAGCATTTT
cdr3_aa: CASSVEDPGWPQHF

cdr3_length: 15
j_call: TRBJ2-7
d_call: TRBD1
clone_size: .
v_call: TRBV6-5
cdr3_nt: TGTGCCAGCAGACATCCGGGACAGGGGGCATACGAGCAGTACTTC
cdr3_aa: CASRHPGQGAYEQYF

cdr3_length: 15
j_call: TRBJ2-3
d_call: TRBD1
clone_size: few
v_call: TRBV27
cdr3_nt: TGTGCCAGCAGCATACCGGGACAGGGGAAAGATACGCAGTATTTT
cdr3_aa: CASSIPGQGKDTQYF

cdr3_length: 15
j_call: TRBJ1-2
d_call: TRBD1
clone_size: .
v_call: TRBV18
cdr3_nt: TGTGCCAGCTCAACCGACAGGGGGCTGAGCTATGGCTACACCTTC
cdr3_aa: CASSTDRGLSYGYTF

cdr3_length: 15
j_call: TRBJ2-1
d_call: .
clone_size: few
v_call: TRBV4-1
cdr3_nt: TGCGCCAGCAGCCAAGATCCCGGGAGAGCCAATGAGCAGTTCTTC
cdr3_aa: CASSQDPGRANEQFF

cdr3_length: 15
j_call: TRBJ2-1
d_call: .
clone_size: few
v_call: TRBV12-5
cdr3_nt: TGTGCTAGTGGTTTGATCCTTCCCAGCGACAATGAGCAGTTCTTC
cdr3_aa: CASGLILPSDNEQFF

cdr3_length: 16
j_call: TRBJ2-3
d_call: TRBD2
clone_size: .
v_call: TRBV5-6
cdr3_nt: TGTGCCAGCAGCTTGGCCCTTAGCGGGCTCACAGATACGCAGTATTTT
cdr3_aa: CASSLALSGLTDTQYF

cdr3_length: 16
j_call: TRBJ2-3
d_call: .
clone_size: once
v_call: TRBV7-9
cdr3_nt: TGTGCCAGCAGCGCCGTAGGGTCCTCTAACCCAGATACGCAGTATTTT
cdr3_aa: CASSAVGSSNPDTQYF

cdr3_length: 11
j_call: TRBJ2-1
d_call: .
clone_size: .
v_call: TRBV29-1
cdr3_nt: TGCAGCGTTCCCAGATACAATGAGCAGTTCTTC
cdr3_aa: CSVPRYNEQFF

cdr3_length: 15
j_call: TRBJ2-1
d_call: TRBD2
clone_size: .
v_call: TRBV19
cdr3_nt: TGTGCCAGTAGTATTGGGCTAGCGGAATACAATGAGCAGTTCTTC
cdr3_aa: CASSIGLAEYNEQFF

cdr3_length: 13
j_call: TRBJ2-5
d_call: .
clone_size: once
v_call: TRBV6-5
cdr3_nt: TGTGCCAGCGCGTCCTTAATCTGGGAGACCCAGTACTTC
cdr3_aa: CASASLIWETQYF

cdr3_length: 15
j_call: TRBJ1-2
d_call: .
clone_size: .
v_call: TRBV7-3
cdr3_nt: TGTGCCAGCAGCAAACGACAGGAAATGGCGGTGGGCTACACCTTC
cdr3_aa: CASSKRQEMAVGYTF

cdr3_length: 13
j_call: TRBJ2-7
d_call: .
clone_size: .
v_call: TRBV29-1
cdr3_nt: TGCAGCGTTGGGGCTCTGGGCTCCTACGAGCAGTACTTC
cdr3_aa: CSVGALGSYEQYF

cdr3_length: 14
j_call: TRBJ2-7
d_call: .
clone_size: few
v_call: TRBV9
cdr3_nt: TGTGCCAGCAGCGTAGGGACTTTATCCTACGAGCAGTACTTC
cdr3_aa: CASSVGTLSYEQYF

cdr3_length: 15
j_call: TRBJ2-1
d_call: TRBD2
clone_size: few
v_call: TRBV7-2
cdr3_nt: TGTGCCAGCAGCTTAAGAGCGGGAGTCACAAATGAGCAGTTCTTC
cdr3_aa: CASSLRAGVTNEQFF

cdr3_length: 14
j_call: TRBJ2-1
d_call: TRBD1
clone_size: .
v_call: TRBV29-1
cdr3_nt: TGCAGCGTTCCCTACAGGGGATATTACAATGAGCAGTTCTTC
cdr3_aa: CSVPYRGYYNEQFF

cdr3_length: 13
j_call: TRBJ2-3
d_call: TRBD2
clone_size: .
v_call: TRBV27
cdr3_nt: TGTGCCAGCACCGGGACTAGCGCAGATACGCAGTATTTT
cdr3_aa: CASTGTSADTQYF

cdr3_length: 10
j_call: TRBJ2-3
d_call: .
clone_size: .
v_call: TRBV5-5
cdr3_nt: TGTGCCAGCAGCTTGGATACGCAGTATTTT
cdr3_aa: CASSLDTQYF

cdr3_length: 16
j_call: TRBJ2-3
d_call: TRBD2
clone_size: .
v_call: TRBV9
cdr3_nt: TGTGCCAGCAGCCTCCGACTAGCCACAAGCACAGATACGCAGTATTTT
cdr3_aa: CASSLRLATSTDTQYF